Listed below are T cell receptor beta chains from one sample, sequenced in a study of T-cell reconstitution after alpha-beta-depleted transplantation in children. Each CDR3 protein gets one entry after TCRdb re-called the PCR reads with MiXCR. This sample carries 200,000 to 300,000 distinct CDR3 sequences, just under 8.5% of them seen once, and the ten largest clones take less than 8%. The sequenced sample was PBMCs, mostly from graft donor cells, obtained 180 days after TCRalphabeta/CD19-depleted stem cell transplant. The source of these receptors is a male patient aged 10 to 17 who had a stem cell transplant for acute lymphoblastic leukemia, so the T cells may come from the graft donor. Each CDR3 is given with its conserved first and last residue. D genes are given only for firm matches. Clone size is not always given. Where it is, it says once, few, many or a class for expanded clones.

>NA|TRBJ1-3|NA|TRBV6-5
TGTGCCAGCAGTTACTCGAGTCAGAGCTCTGGAAACACCATATATTTT
CASSYSSQSSGNTIYF
>NA|TRBJ2-7|NA|TRBV4-1
TGCGCCAGCAGCCAAGAGGACACTTTCTACGAGCAGTACTTC
CASSQEDTFYEQYF
>many|TRBJ1-1|NA|TRBV28
TGTGCCAGCAGTGGGGGCGGGGAGAACACTGAAGCTTTCTTT
CASSGGGENTEAFF
>NA|TRBJ2-7|TRBD2|TRBV7-9
TGTTCCAGCAGCCCTCGGACTAGCGGGTACGAGCAGTACTTC
CSSSPRTSGYEQYF
>many|TRBJ2-3|NA|TRBV20-1
TGCAGTGCTAGAAGGGCGGGTTGGGATACGCAGTATTTT
CSARRAGWDTQYF
>many|TRBJ1-6|NA|TRBV6-5
TGTGCCAGCAGTTACTCGTTAGACAATTCACCCCTCCACTTT
CASSYSLDNSPLHF
>many|TRBJ1-1|NA|TRBV20-1
TGCAGTGCTAGTTTACCCATGAACACTGAAGCTTTCTTT
CSASLPMNTEAFF
>NA|TRBJ1-4|NA|TRBV19
TGTGCCAGTAGTAAAGCAACTAATGAAAAACTGTTTTTT
CASSKATNEKLFF
>once|TRBJ1-1|NA|TRBV20-1
TGCAGTGCTAGAATTGCCAAAACCACTGAAGCTTTCTTT
CSARIAKTTEAFF
>many|TRBJ2-6|NA|TRBV6-2/TRBV6-3
TGTGCCAGCAATTACGTGGGGGCCCTATCTGGGGCCAACGTCCTGACTTTC
CASNYVGALSGANVLTF
>many|TRBJ2-5|NA|TRBV28
TGTGCCAGCAGTTTCTCCGCACTCGGGCAAGAGACCCAGTACTTC
CASSFSALGQETQYF
>NA|TRBJ2-7|NA|TRBV20-1
TGCAGTGCCAAGGGGACGGCCATCAACGAGCAGTACTTC
CSAKGTAINEQYF
>many|TRBJ1-2|NA|TRBV20-1
TGCAGTGCTAGAGACCAGAAGGGCGACAGCCACTTTTTCTATGGCTACACCTTC
CSARDQKGDSHFFYGYTF
>many|TRBJ2-1|TRBD1|TRBV12-3/TRBV12-4
TGTGCCAGCAGAGCGGGACAGGGGGTTCGTGAGCAGTTCTTC
CASRAGQGVREQFF
>many|TRBJ2-1|TRBD2|TRBV5-6
TGTGCCAGCACCCTGCTAGCGGGGGGTCTCTCCTACAATGAGCAGTTCTTC
CASTLLAGGLSYNEQFF
>many|TRBJ1-5|NA|TRBV12-3/TRBV12-4
TGTGCCAGCAGCAAACCAGGCGACAGGTTTTGGGTTCAGCCCCAGCATTTT
CASSKPGDRFWVQPQHF
>few|TRBJ2-1|NA|TRBV18
TGTGCCAGCTCACCACCTCTCAAATACAATGAGCAGTTCTTC
CASSPPLKYNEQFF
>many|TRBJ2-4|TRBD1|TRBV28
TGTGCCAGCAGCCTACAGGGGGCCAAAAACATTCAGTACTTC
CASSLQGAKNIQYF
>many|TRBJ2-7|NA|TRBV27
TGTGCCAGCAGGTCCGGGCCTTACGAGCAGTACTTC
CASRSGPYEQYF
>many|TRBJ2-7|NA|TRBV6-2/TRBV6-3
TGTGCCAGCAGCCAGGGACTCGAGCAGTACTTC
CASSQGLEQYF